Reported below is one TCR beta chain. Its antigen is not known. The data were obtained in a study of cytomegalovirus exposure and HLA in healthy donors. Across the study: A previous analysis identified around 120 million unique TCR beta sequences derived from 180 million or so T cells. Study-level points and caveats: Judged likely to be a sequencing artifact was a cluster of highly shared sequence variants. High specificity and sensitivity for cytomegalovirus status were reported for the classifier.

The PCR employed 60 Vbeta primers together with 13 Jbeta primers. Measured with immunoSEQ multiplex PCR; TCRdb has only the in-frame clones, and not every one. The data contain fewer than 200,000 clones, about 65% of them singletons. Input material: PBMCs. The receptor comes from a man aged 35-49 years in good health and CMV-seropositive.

The CDR3 nucleotides are TGTGCCAGCAGCTCGACTAGCGGGGGGGCCAGGTACAATGAGCAGTTCTTC. Its protein product is CASSSTSGGARYNEQFF. The chain uses TRBV5-4 and TRBJ2-1; TRBD2 aligns across 14 bases. J gave up 4 bases and V 3 bases, and 6 bases lay outside the gene matches. CDR1 and CDR2 from the germline V gene are SGHNT and YYREEE (reference sequence). The CDR3 is made up of 17 amino acids.